Described below is a single T cell receptor (beta chain) sequence and its context. Its cognate antigen is unknown. The identical CDR3 is also encoded by other nucleotide sequences in the sample. The data originate from a study of shared clonotypes between healthy human individuals. The wider study: Donors, aged 18 to 49, were a couple of women and three men. A donor's plate count was three for CD4 naive and three for CD4 memory; CD8 naive had two and CD8 memory one. Overall study results and limits: Clonotypes that were shared across four donors made up about 5.1% of naive CD4 clonotypes.

TCRdb's table, derived via immunoSEQ multiplex PCR, lists solely in-frame clones and lacks some. Found here are about 2.4 million clones, 80% to 95% of them singletons; the top ten hold 0.36%. V was pared by 1 base and J by 1 base, with 5 bases between. Germline V gene lookup returns CDR1 SGHNT and CDR2 YENEEA. The CDR3 totals 14 residues. Input material: naive CD4+ T cells from PBMCs. Stated subset: CD45RA+ positively selected. The TCR was taken from a man aged 18 to 29 in good health. Some clones in this sample may be carry-over from other donors' samples. The chain employs TRBV11-3 and TRBJ2-1; possibly TRBD1 or TRBD2 for D (5 bases each). CDR3 DNA: TGTGCCAGCAGCTTAGGGGGGTCCTACAATGAGCAGTTCTTC. Amino acid sequence: CASSLGGSYNEQFF.